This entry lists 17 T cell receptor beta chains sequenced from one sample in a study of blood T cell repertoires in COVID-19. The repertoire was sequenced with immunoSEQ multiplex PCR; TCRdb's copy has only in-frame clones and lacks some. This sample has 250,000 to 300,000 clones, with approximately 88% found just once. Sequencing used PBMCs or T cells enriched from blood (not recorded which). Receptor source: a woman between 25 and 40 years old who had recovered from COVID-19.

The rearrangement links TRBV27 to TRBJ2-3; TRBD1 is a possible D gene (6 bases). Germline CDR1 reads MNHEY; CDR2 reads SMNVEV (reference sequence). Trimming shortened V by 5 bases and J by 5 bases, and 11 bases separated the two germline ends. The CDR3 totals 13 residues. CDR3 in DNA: TGTGCCAGCAGTGCCCACAGGGAAGATACGCAGTATTTT. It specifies CASSAHREDTQYF.

The CDR3 DNA reads TGTGCCAGCAGTTCACAGGAGAACACCGGGGAGCTGTTTTTT. Its translation is CASSSQENTGELFF. This sequence joins TRBV27 and TRBJ2-2; TRBD1 might be the D (5 bases). The CDR3 covers 14 residues. Trimming removed 4 bases at V and 1 base at J, with 7 bases between. The germline V gene encodes CDR1 MNHEY and CDR2 SMNVEV (reference sequence).

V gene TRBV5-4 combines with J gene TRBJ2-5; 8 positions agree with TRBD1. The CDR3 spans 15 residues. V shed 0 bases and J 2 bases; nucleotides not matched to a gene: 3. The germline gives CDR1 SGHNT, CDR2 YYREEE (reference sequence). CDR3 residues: CASSLGTGGQETQYF. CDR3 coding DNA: TGTGCCAGCAGCTTGGGAACAGGGGGACAAGAGACCCAGTACTTC.

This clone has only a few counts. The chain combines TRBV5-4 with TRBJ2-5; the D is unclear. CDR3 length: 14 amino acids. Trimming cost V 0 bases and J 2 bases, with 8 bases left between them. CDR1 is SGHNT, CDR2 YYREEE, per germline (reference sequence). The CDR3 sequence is CASSLEPEQETQYF. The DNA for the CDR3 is TGTGCCAGCAGCTTGGAACCGGAGCAAGAGACCCAGTACTTC. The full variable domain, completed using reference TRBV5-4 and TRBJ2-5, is ETGVTQSPTHLIKTRGQQVTLRCSSQSGHNTVSWYQQALGQGPQFIFQYYREEENGRGNFPPRFSGLQFPNYSSELNVNALELDDSALYLCASSLEPEQETQYFGPGTRLLVL.

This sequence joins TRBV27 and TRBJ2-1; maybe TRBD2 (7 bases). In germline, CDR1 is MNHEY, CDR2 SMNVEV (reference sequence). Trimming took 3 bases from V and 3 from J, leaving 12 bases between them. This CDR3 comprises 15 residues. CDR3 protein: CASSFRGGFYNEQFF. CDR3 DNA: TGTGCCAGCAGTTTTAGGGGGGGGTTCTACAATGAGCAGTTCTTC.

The CDR3 loop reads CASSGGGEETQYF. DNA of the CDR3: TGCGCCAGCAGTGGCGGGGGCGAGGAGACCCAGTACTTC. The rearrangement links TRBV5-1 to TRBJ2-5; tentatively, D is TRBD2 (7 bases). The V and J ends lost 5 bases and 5 bases respectively, with 13 bases between them. Germline assignment: CDR1 SGHRS and CDR2 YFSETQ. CDR3 length equals 13 residues.

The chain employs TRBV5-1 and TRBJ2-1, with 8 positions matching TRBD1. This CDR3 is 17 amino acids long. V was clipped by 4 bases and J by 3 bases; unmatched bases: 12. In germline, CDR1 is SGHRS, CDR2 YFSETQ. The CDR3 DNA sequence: TGCGCCAGCAGCGCAGGACAGGGTCGGGGTCGCTACAATGAGCAGTTCTTC. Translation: CASSAGQGRGRYNEQFF.

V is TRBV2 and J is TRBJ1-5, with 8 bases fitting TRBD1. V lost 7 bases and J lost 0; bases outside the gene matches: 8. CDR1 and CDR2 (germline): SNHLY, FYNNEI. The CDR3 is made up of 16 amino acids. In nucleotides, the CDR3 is TGTGCCAGCATCGGTCCGGGACAGGATAGCAATCAGCCCCAGCATTTT. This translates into CASIGPGQDSNQPQHF.

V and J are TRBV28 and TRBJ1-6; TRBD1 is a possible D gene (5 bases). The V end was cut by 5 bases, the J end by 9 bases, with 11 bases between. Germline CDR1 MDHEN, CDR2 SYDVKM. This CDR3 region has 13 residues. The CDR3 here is CASSLLGGSPLHF. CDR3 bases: TGTGCCAGCAGTCTCCTCGGGGGTTCACCCCTCCACTTT.

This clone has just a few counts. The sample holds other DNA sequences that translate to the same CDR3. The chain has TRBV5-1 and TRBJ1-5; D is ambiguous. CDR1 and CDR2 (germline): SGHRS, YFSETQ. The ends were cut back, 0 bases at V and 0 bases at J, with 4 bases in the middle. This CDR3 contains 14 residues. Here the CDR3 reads CASSLGVSNQPQHF. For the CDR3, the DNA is TGCGCCAGCAGCTTGGGAGTTAGCAATCAGCCCCAGCATTTT.

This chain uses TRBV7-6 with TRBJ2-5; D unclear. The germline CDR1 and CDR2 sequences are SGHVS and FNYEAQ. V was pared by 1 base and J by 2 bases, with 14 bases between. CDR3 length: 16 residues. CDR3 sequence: CASSLGRRSGQETQYF. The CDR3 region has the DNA TGTGCCAGCAGCTTAGGACGCCGGTCAGGTCAAGAGACCCAGTACTTC. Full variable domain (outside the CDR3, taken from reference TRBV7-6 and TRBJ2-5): GAGVSQSPRYKVTKRGQDVALRCDPISGHVSLYWYRQALGQGPEFLTYFNYEAQQDKSGLPNDRFSAERPEGSISTLTIQRTEQRDSAMYRCASSLGRRSGQETQYFGPGTRLLVL.

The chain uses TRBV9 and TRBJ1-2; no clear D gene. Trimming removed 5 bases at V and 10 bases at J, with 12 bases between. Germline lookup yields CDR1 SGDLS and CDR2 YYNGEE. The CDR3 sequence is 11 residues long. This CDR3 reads CASSSPRPYTF. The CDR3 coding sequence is TGTGCCAGCAGTTCCCCGAGGCCCTACACCTTC.

The CDR3 bases are TGTGCCTGGAGTGTAGGGGGTGTTGAGACCCAGTACTTC. Translating gives CAWSVGGVETQYF. The rearrangement joins TRBV30 to TRBJ2-5, with D maybe TRBD1 (6 bases). Deletions cut 0 bases from V and 5 bases from J, with 10 bases between. Germline assignment: CDR1 GTSNPN and CDR2 SVGIG (reference sequence). This CDR3 contains 13 residues.

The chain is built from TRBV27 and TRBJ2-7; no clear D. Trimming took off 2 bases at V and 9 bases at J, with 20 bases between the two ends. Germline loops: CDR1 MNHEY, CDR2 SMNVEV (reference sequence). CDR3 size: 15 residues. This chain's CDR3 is CASSLGALSTVGQYF. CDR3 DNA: TGTGCCAGCAGTTTAGGAGCACTCTCTACGGTTGGGCAGTACTTC.

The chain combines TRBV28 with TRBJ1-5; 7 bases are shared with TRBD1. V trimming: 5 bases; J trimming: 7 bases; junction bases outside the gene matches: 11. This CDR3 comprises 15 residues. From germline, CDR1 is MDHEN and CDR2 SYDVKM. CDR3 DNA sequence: TGTGCCAGCAGTCTTCAAGGGTTAGGGGGCCAGCCCCAGCATTTT. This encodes CASSLQGLGGQPQHF.

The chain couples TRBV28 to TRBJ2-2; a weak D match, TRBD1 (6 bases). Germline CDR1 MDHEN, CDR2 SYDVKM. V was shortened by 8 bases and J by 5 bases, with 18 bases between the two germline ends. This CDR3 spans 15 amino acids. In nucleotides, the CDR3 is TGTGCCAGCCGGGGTAACAGGGTGAAGACCGGGGAGCTGTTTTTT. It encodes CASRGNRVKTGELFF.

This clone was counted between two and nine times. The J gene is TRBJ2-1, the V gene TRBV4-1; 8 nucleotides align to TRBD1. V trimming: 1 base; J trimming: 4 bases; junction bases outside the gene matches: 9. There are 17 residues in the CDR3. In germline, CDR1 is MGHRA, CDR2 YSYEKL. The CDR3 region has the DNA TGCGCCAGCAGCCAAGCACCCGGACAGGGTCAGTACAATGAGCAGTTCTTC. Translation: CASSQAPGQGQYNEQFF.